A selection of T cell receptor beta chains follows, all from one sample in a study of technical replicates of blood from a handful of donors. Assay: immunoSEQ multiplex PCR; the TCRdb copy retains only in-frame clones and omits some. This repertoire shows about 44,000 clones, 95% to 97% found once; its top ten account for about 0.38%. Source material: T cells isolated from PBMCs. These receptors all stem from a human donor in good health. Both conserved end residues are part of each CDR3. The order of the fields is J gene, V gene, CDR3 protein.

TRBJ2-7 TRBV7-8 CASSLGDSFDYEQYF
TRBJ2-3 TRBV28 CASIESGVTDTQYF
TRBJ2-3 TRBV7-3 CASSLKGGSTDTQYF
TRBJ1-1 TRBV11-2 CASSLDRGDTEAFF
TRBJ1-5 TRBV18 CASSPGGPMSNQPQHF
TRBJ1-1 TRBV28 CASRIQGATEAFF
TRBJ2-7 TRBV6-1 CAAGIGSYEQYF
TRBJ1-4 TRBV5-5 CASSLEGLSEKLFF
TRBJ1-1 TRBV6-4 CASSVAGTGDFGTEAFF
TRBJ2-1 TRBV6-5 CASSYRRYNEQFF
TRBJ1-1 TRBV5-3 CARSPRLAGGPTEAFF
TRBJ2-1 TRBV30 CAWSVLSSGRYNEQFF
TRBJ2-7 TRBV29-1 CSAHRGLGEQYF
TRBJ1-2 TRBV15 CATSRDGTGTALENTF
TRBJ2-3 TRBV27 CASSSANPSTDTQYF
TRBJ2-1 TRBV15 CATDLAGGSNEQFF
TRBJ1-1 TRBV6-5 CASSARGRLAFF
TRBJ1-2 TRBV19 CASTWAGRDGYTF
TRBJ2-7 TRBV5-4 CASSRTSGSNQYEQYF
TRBJ2-7 TRBV2 CASSGTGGIPYEQYF
TRBJ2-7 TRBV14 CASSQGLAGVNEQYF
TRBJ2-7 TRBV19 CASSITSGRAYEQYF
TRBJ2-7 TRBV5-4 CASSSGQASIEQYF
TRBJ1-3 TRBV6-5 CASSFSRESFRNAIYF
TRBJ1-5 TRBV5-8 CASSLGDRGYNQPQHF
TRBJ2-1 TRBV6-1 CASRTSGGYNEQFF
TRBJ1-2 TRBV6-1 CASSELSGWYGYTF
TRBJ1-2 TRBV7-9 CASSRRQGEGYGYTF
TRBJ2-5 TRBV5-6 CASSLAQGILETQYF
TRBJ2-7 TRBV19 CASSAGTVYEQYF
- TRBV10-2 CATIDGTSGLSYEQYF
TRBJ2-7 TRBV13 CASSLGLGQGFYEQYF
TRBJ2-1 TRBV9 CASSVGASGRNEQFF
TRBJ2-5 TRBV10-1 CASRGATHRETQYF
TRBJ2-7 TRBV6-6 CASRRTGLAEIYEQYF
TRBJ1-2 TRBV5-1 CASSLRQGDGYTF
TRBJ2-7 TRBV5-1 CASSLGGGSYEQYF
TRBJ2-2 TRBV7-3 CATGQGNTGELFF
TRBJ1-2 TRBV6-1 CASISTGTYGYTF
TRBJ1-3 TRBV28 CASSLPSSGRNTIYF
TRBJ2-7 TRBV7-9 CAVGIGVGAQYF